One and the same sample provided the 13 T cell receptor beta chains below, sequenced in a study of blood T cell repertoires in COVID-19. Libraries were prepared by immunoSEQ multiplex PCR; TCRdb keeps only in-frame clonotypes and omits some of them. This table holds approximately 100,000 clones, more than 75% found once. The material sequenced was peripheral blood. The receptor set was obtained from a woman in her twenties or thirties with acute or convalescent COVID-19.

V gene TRBV4-1 combines with J gene TRBJ2-3; 10 bases line up with TRBD1. The trim removed 4 bases at V and 6 bases at J, leaving 7 bases unmatched. The V gene's germline CDR1 is MGHRA and CDR2 YSYEKL. The CDR3 runs 15 residues. The DNA for the CDR3 is TGCGCCAGCAGCCTCCGGGACAGGGGTTCTGATACGCAGTATTTT. Translation: CASSLRDRGSDTQYF.

V usage is TRBV30 and J usage is TRBJ2-1; 8 bases are shared with TRBD2. J gave up 7 bases and V 7 bases, and 12 bases lay outside the gene matches. Germline V gives CDR1 GTSNPN, CDR2 SVGIG (reference sequence). The CDR3 has 14 amino acids. Here the CDR3 reads CAFTGTRTNNEQFF. CDR3 coding DNA: TGTGCCTTCACGGGGACTAGAACGAATAATGAGCAGTTCTTC.

The chain couples TRBV28 to TRBJ1-4, with 9 bases identical to TRBD1. V gave up 6 bases and J gave up 8 bases; unmatched junction bases: 13. The germline CDR1 and CDR2 sequences are MDHEN and SYDVKM. This CDR3 has 16 amino acids. CDR3 region: CASSTIQGALGEKLFF. The CDR3 DNA reads as TGTGCCAGCAGCACAATACAGGGGGCTCTTGGGGAAAAACTGTTTTTT.

The rearrangement uses TRBV5-1 and TRBJ2-2, with TRBD2 identical over 10 bases. The CDR3 consists of 14 residues. Germline V gene sequence: CDR1 SGHRS, CDR2 YFSETQ. The J segment lost 3 bases and the V segment lost 5 bases, leaving 1 base of the junction unmatched. In DNA form, the CDR3 reads TGCGCCAGCAGGGGACTAGCGTACACCGGGGAGCTGTTTTTT. Translated: CASRGLAYTGELFF.

The chain couples TRBV6-5 to TRBJ1-1; D is undetermined. The CDR3 extends over 15 amino acids. Germline-derived CDR1 and CDR2 are MNHEY and SVGAGI. Trimming left V 4 bases short and J 5 bases short, with 17 bases between. The CDR3 DNA follows: TGTGCCAGCAGTTTCATCCAGGCCGGGAGGACTGAAGCTTTCTTT. Protein product: CASSFIQAGRTEAFF.

The chain uses TRBV7-8 and TRBJ2-7; the D gene is possibly TRBD2 (6 bases). Trimming left V 6 bases short and J 2 bases short, with 14 bases between. CDR1 SGHVS and CDR2 FQNEAQ come from the germline V gene. This CDR3 comprises 14 residues. The CDR3 here is CASRPGDQPYEQYF. Here the CDR3 DNA reads TGTGCCAGCAGACCGGGGGACCAACCCTACGAGCAGTACTTC.

The chain combines TRBV7-2 with TRBJ2-2; the match to TRBD1 covers 7 bases. The CDR3 contains 17 residues. Trimming took 3 bases from V and 6 from J; bases not matched to a gene: 13. Germline lookup yields CDR1 SGHTA and CDR2 FQGNSA. CDR3 sequence: CASSLTGYPDLAGELFF. The DNA of the CDR3 is TGTGCCAGCAGCTTGACAGGGTATCCCGACTTAGCCGGGGAGCTGTTTTTT.

The rearrangement joins TRBV7-3 to TRBJ2-3; tentative D call: TRBD2 (5 bases). CDR1 is SGHTA, CDR2 FQGTGA, per germline. V lost 2 bases and J 8 bases, leaving 5 bases between the germline ends. This CDR3 is built from 11 residues. This chain's CDR3 is CASSLGGTQYF. The CDR3 DNA reads TGTGCCAGCAGCTTAGGAGGTACGCAGTATTTT.

J is TRBJ2-7 and V is TRBV5-8; 8 bases agree with TRBD1. The CDR3 length is 14 residues. V was pared by 4 bases and J by 4 bases, with 7 bases of the junction left unmatched. CDR1 SGHTS and CDR2 YDEGEE come from the germline V gene. The CDR3 nucleotides are TGTGCCAGCAGCCGACCGGGACAGGTTTACGAGCAGTACTTC. It yields the protein CASSRPGQVYEQYF.

This rearrangement joins TRBV19 to TRBJ1-1; the D gene is possibly TRBD1 (5 bases). The CDR3 runs 17 residues. Trimming cost V 5 bases and J 1 base, with 20 bases left between them. Germline assignment: CDR1 LNHDA and CDR2 SQIVND (reference sequence). The CDR3 loop reads CASSYNVLQVGNTEAFF. CDR3 sequence (DNA): TGTGCCAGTAGTTATAATGTCCTACAGGTCGGGAACACTGAAGCTTTCTTT.

The CDR3 sequence is CASSGQGAANEKLFF. Written as DNA, the CDR3 is TGTGCCAGCAGTGGACAGGGGGCAGCTAATGAAAAACTGTTTTTT. The chain uses TRBV2 and TRBJ1-4, with TRBD1 identical over 10 bases. V gave up 4 bases and J gave up 3 bases; unmatched junction bases: 2. The CDR3 extends over 15 amino acids. The germline V gene has CDR1 SNHLY and CDR2 FYNNEI.

This sequence joins TRBV5-3 and TRBJ1-2, with D maybe TRBD1 (6 bases). TRBV5-3 is given ORF status, its function remaining uncertain. Trimming took 5 bases from V and 6 from J, leaving 11 bases between them. The CDR3 runs 12 residues. The CDR3: CARRQGINGYTF. The CDR3 DNA reads as TGTGCCAGAAGGCAGGGGATCAATGGCTACACCTTC.

The chain combines TRBV28 with TRBJ2-3; 9 bases are shared with TRBD2. Per germline, CDR1 MDHEN and CDR2 SYDVKM. V lost 3 bases and J lost 2; bases outside the gene matches: 12. CDR3 size: 18 residues. In nucleotides, the CDR3 is TGTGCCAGCAGTTTGCAGCGGGGGGCCTTTCGGGACACAGATACGCAGTATTTT. Its protein product is CASSLQRGAFRDTDTQYF. The whole variable domain, filled in from reference TRBV28 and TRBJ2-3, reads DVKVTQSSRYLVKRTGEKVFLECVQDMDHENMFWYRQDPGLGLRLIYFSYDVKMKEKGDIPEGYSVSREKKERFSLILESASTNQTSMYLCASSLQRGAFRDTDTQYFGPGTRLTVL.